This T cell receptor (beta chain) was recorded in a study of long-term antiretroviral therapy in people with HIV (dated by TCRdb to the early 2020s). Broadly, across the study: Collection of the earliest samples took place about a decade ahead of the 2015 WHO recommendation for immediate ART, at a time when ART was typically delayed until CD4 counts fell. Whether ART initiation and durable HIV suppression were associated with changes in peripheral blood TRB repertoire composition and diversity was tested in a retrospective serial study. A total of 192 cryopreserved PBMC samples were contributed to the cohort by 30 adults with confirmed HIV infection, with samples collected serially over a mean of roughly six years (range 1-12). Among the 30 or so participants with HIV, about 11 were female. No cross-contamination during QIAcube processing was seen in test extractions of a monoclonal T-cell line run alongside approximately 36 polyclonal samples.

In the case of this clone: Its recognized antigen is unknown. No base-level quality is on record; no much larger clone is a single base apart.

The CDR3 runs 12 residues from the cysteine to the phenylalanine. Of all the DNA, just the CDR3 is kept, 36 bases in frame from base 1. The germline V gene (reference sequence) provides CDR1 MNHNY and CDR2 SVGAGI. V is clipped by 1 base and J by 3 bases, and the sequence between their germline boundaries is 0 bases long. What the authors observed across the whole study: Expanded TRB clones identified before ART initiation dominated the repertoire at all time points, although this dominance fluctuated and declined in many PLHIV after ART. HIV repertoires had narrower CDR3 length ranges than controls, and the network structure suggested an antigen-experienced repertoire that shifted only slightly toward naive after ART. Samples dated from about 2004 to 2017, and the ART regimens used may be less effective than current ones. Because pre-ART samples had limited cell numbers, unsorted PBMC were profiled rather than sorted CD4+ and CD8+ T cells. Because PBMC availability was limited, only the TCR beta chain was sequenced, with no alpha chain pairing. No data were available on ART adherence, viral resistance or therapy changes, limiting inferences about post-ART repertoire changes. Starting ART was linked to a significant rise in TRB diversity, yet even after long-term ART the diversity remained significantly lower than in transplant donor controls.

Sequencing of the TRB variable region was done with the immunoSEQ hsTCRB v3.0 assay at survey level resolution. The targeted TRB sequencing depth was roughly 40,000-55,000 T-cell genomes per sample. TRB libraries were pooled and sequenced on an Illumina MiSeq using a v3 150-cycle kit. Per the authors' processing: Repertoire analysis ran in R within a reproducible Nextflow workflow covering QC, data transformation and analysis. LymphoSeq2, an R package for exploring AIRR-Seq data, was used to implement custom analyses. A handful of samples that yielded fewer than 5000 total TRB sequences were excluded, so that approximately 200 HIV repertoires were analyzed. Among the 200 or so HIV repertoires that were kept, roughly 59 were collected before ART initiation and about 130 were collected after ART initiation. Repertoires were downsampled to 5000 TRB nucleotide sequences, and summary statistics were averaged over 100 downsampling iterations. TRB sequences were retained for analysis only if CDR3 regions of at least seven amino acids were present. Two measures captured diversity: a Shannon entropy-derived clonality score and the Gini coefficient. In the repertoire networks, any two of the top 5000 CDR3 amino acid sequences were connected whenever the two sequences differed by an edit distance of one. For TRB CDR3 amino acid sequences, GLIPH2 was used to predict antigen specificity groups and MHC restriction. CDR3 amino acid sequences were matched against VDJdb and McPAS-TCR to flag known CMV, EBV, HIV or tissue antigen associations. Pre-ART, post-ART and control groups were compared with Wilcoxon signed-rank tests and Holm-Bonferroni correction. This is the immuneACCESS table as TCRdb keeps it, with only in-frame sequences that have V and J called. A part of the clones is gone; compared with another copy, unresolved V genes explain less than half, and the rest is unexplained. The DNA gave D and trimming, while V, J and clone size come from that table. This sample lists some 11,000 clones; under 80% were detected once. Under 20% of the sample lies in the top ten.

To be included, a participant needed at least one PBMC sample from before ART initiation plus at least two post-ART samples. Treatment was received in the United States of America by all participants with HIV. Cryopreserved samples of about 0.95-11 million PBMC were thawed and washed before DNA extraction. At the time of the earliest PBMC sample, participants with HIV were aged between roughly 20 and 55 years. PBMC samples were contributed by each participant from 1-4 timepoints before ART initiation and 2-8 timepoints after ART initiation, with a median of 7 samples. For every participant, serial HIV viral load, CD4+ T-cell count, ART history and demographic data were obtained. Genomic DNA was extracted from unsorted PBMC with a Qiagen kit on a QIAcube, with processing performed in batches of 12 samples.

In this chain, TRBV6-6 is recombined with TRBJ2-2, with no confident D gene call. Specimen: unsorted PBMCs, collected at the start of antiretroviral therapy, before treatment. This TCR was recovered from a man under 40 with HIV. The encoded CDR3 is CASSYYTGELFF. The nucleotides read TGTGCCAGCAGTTACTACACCGGGGAGCTGTTTTTT.